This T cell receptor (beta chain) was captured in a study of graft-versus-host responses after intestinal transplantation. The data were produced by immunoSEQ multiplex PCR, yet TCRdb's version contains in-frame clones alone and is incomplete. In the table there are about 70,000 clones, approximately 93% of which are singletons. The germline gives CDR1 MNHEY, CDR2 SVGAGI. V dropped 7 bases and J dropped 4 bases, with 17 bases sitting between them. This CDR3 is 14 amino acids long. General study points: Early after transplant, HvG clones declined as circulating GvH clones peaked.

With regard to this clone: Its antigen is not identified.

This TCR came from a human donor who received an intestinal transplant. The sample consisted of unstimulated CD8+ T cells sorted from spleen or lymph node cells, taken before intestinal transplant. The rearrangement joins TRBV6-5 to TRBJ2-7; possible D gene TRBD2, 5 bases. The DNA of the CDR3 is TGTGCCAGCATCGAACGGGATCAGGTTTACGAGCAGTACTTC. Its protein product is CASIERDQVYEQYF.